These T cell receptor beta chains were read from a single sample in a study of technical replicates of blood from several donors. The table came from immunoSEQ multiplex PCR; TCRdb's copy has only in-frame clones and leaves some out. The data show 65,000 to 80,000 clones, 98% seen once. Material for sequencing was T cells isolated from PBMCs. The receptors were sampled from a human donor in good health. Each CDR3 is given without its conserved first and last residue. D genes are given only for firm matches.

D gene: TRBD1; J gene: TRBJ1-4; V gene: TRBV19; CDR3 protein: ASRHHTGGANEKLF
D gene: .; J gene: TRBJ2-1; V gene: TRBV27; CDR3 protein: ASSWTGNEQF
D gene: .; J gene: TRBJ1-3; V gene: TRBV30; CDR3 protein: AWMEGTGNTIY
D gene: .; J gene: TRBJ2-2; V gene: TRBV7-8; CDR3 protein: ASSLAIGEANTGELF
D gene: TRBD2; J gene: TRBJ2-1; V gene: TRBV9; CDR3 protein: ASSGGMAGEV
D gene: .; J gene: TRBJ1-1; V gene: TRBV19; CDR3 protein: ASRSRAGLVWTEAF
D gene: TRBD2; J gene: TRBJ2-5; V gene: TRBV27; CDR3 protein: ASSTLAGRRETQY
D gene: TRBD1; J gene: TRBJ1-3; V gene: TRBV19; CDR3 protein: ASSLRTGSSGNTIY
D gene: TRBD2; J gene: TRBJ2-7; V gene: TRBV4-2; CDR3 protein: ASSQDSSGSSYEQY
D gene: TRBD1; J gene: TRBJ1-2; V gene: TRBV2; CDR3 protein: ASSEQGGGYT
D gene: .; J gene: TRBJ2-7; V gene: TRBV5-1; CDR3 protein: ASSDIAETYEQY